This passage covers 20 T cell receptor beta chains from one sample sequenced in a study of T cell responses to AZD1222 COVID-19 vaccine. Method: immunoSEQ multiplex PCR; TCRdb's copy keeps in-frame clones and lacks some. The profile covers tens of thousands of clones, with roughly 90% appearing a single time and approximately 4.5% taken by the ten largest. The sample in question was peripheral blood, obtained 28 days after the second AZD1222 dose. These receptors were taken from an adult who received the AZD1222 COVID-19 vaccine.

The rearrangement links TRBV15 to TRBJ1-2; D is ambiguous. V lost 3 bases to trimming and J lost 0 bases, with 8 bases between them. The CDR3 is made up of 14 amino acids. Germline CDR1 LNHNV, CDR2 YYDKDF (reference sequence). CDR3 in DNA: TGTGCCACCAGCAGTAATCGGGCTAACTATGGCTACACCTTC. This codes for CATSSNRANYGYTF.

The rearrangement links TRBV11-2 to TRBJ1-2; 8 nucleotides line up with TRBD1. The CDR3 runs 18 residues. Germline CDR1 SGHAT, CDR2 FQNNGV. Losses at the gene ends were 7 bases for V and 4 bases for J; bases not matched to a gene: 20. CDR3: CASTPSPGGVGGGYGYTF. The DNA for the CDR3 is TGTGCCAGCACCCCTTCTCCAGGGGGCGTCGGAGGAGGCTATGGCTACACCTTC.

The chain joins TRBV27 to TRBJ2-1; 11 nucleotides agree with TRBD2. The CDR3 sequence is 16 residues long. The junction had 12 bases not matched to a gene; V was cut back by 6 bases and J by 8 bases. Germline V lookup: CDR1 MNHEY, CDR2 SMNVEV (reference sequence). CDR3 sequence: CASSRSGRANTDEQFF. Here the CDR3 DNA reads TGTGCCAGCAGCCGTAGCGGGAGGGCCAACACGGATGAGCAGTTCTTC.

This sequence joins TRBV6-4 and TRBJ1-2; D gene unclear. Germline assignment: CDR1 MRHNA and CDR2 SNTAGT. This CDR3 is 14 amino acids long. The ends were cut back, 7 bases at V and 3 bases at J, with 15 bases in the middle. CDR3 DNA: TGTGCCAGCACCAACCCCCCCCATGACTATGGCTACACCTTC. It translates to CASTNPPHDYGYTF.

This rearrangement joins TRBV6-5 to TRBJ2-7; D uncertain. V lost 6 bases to trimming and J lost 6 bases, with 18 bases between them. Germline V lookup: CDR1 MNHEY, CDR2 SVGAGI. The CDR3 spans 14 residues. As DNA, the CDR3 is TGTGCCAGCAGGGCGATATCGATGTCCGGCGAGCAGTACTTC. Translated: CASRAISMSGEQYF.

The rearrangement links TRBV30 to TRBJ2-5; the D call may be TRBD1 or TRBD2 (6 bases each). This CDR3 has 13 amino acids. The V end lost 4 bases, the J end lost 4 bases, and 13 bases lay between the germline ends. The germline CDR1 and CDR2 sequences are GTSNPN and SVGIG (reference sequence). The CDR3 DNA reads TGTGCCTGGAATACCGGGGGCGCAGAGACCCAGTACTTC. Its translation: CAWNTGGAETQYF.

The chain couples TRBV9 to TRBJ2-1; tentatively, D is TRBD1 or TRBD2 (6 bases each). V shed 3 bases and J shed 9 bases, with 22 bases lying between them. Germline loops: CDR1 SGDLS, CDR2 YYNGEE. CDR3 size: 16 residues. The CDR3 bases are TGTGCCAGCAGCGCTTCGGGGGCAGGGAGCTACGGTGAGCAGTTCTTC. Amino acids: CASSASGAGSYGEQFF.

J is TRBJ2-5 and V is TRBV29-1, with D possibly being TRBD1 (5 bases). Germline V gene sequence: CDR1 SQVTM, CDR2 ANQGSEA. Trimming removed 8 bases from V and 2 bases from J, with 12 bases in between. The CDR3 is 12 amino acids. The CDR3 DNA reads as TGCAGCCTATCCAGGGCACAAGAGACCCAGTACTTC. Its protein is CSLSRAQETQYF. Variable domain in full (rest from reference TRBV29-1 and TRBJ2-5): SAVISQKPSRDICQRGTSLTIQCQVDSQVTMMFWYRQQPGQSLTLIATANQGSEATYESGFVIDKFPISRPNLTFSTLTVSNMSPEDSSIYLCSLSRAQETQYFGPGTRLLVL.

This chain uses TRBV19 with TRBJ1-2, with D tentatively TRBD1 (5 bases). The CDR3 is 18 residues long. With 2 bases removed from V and 0 bases from J, the gap between germline ends came to 19 bases. CDR1 is LNHDA, CDR2 SQIVND, per germline (reference sequence). The CDR3 sequence: CASSIRRDGGSANYGYTF. CDR3 nucleotide sequence: TGTGCCAGTAGTATAAGGAGGGACGGAGGATCAGCTAACTATGGCTACACCTTC.

J is TRBJ1-5 and V is TRBV7-8; D remains unclear. V was shortened by 4 bases and J by 1 base, with 11 bases between the two germline ends. Germline CDR1 reads SGHVS; CDR2 reads FQNEAQ. The CDR3 runs to 15 residues. CDR3 sequence reads: CASSSIGGSNQPQHF. In DNA, the CDR3 is TGTGCCAGCAGCTCGATCGGAGGGAGCAATCAGCCCCAGCATTTT.

The chain employs TRBV5-6 and TRBJ2-7, with TRBD1 matching 7 bases. The J segment lost 1 base and the V segment lost 9 bases, leaving 7 bases of the junction unmatched. Germline CDR1 and CDR2: SGHDT and YYEEEE. The CDR3 has 13 amino acids. CDR3 protein: CATKKQGSYEQYF. CDR3 DNA sequence: TGTGCCACCAAGAAACAGGGGTCCTACGAGCAGTACTTC.

CDR3 DNA sequence: TGTGCCAGCAGCTTAGCGCTGGGCAAGAATGGCTACACCTTC. Its protein is CASSLALGKNGYTF. The chain has TRBV7-9 and TRBJ1-2; D call uncertain. The CDR3 has 14 residues. Trimming removed 0 bases from V and 6 bases from J, with 11 bases in between. CDR1 is SEHNR and CDR2 is FQNEAQ in the germline V gene (reference sequence). Full variable domain (remainder filled in from reference TRBV7-9 and TRBJ1-2): DTGVSQNPRHKITKRGQNVTFRCDPISEHNRLYWYRQTLGQGPEFLTYFQNEAQLEKSRLLSDRFSAERPKGSFSTLEIQRTEQGDSAMYLCASSLALGKNGYTFGSGTRLTVV.

This rearrangement joins TRBV30 to TRBJ1-1, with no clear D. Trimming pared 0 bases from V and 5 bases from J, leaving 4 bases between. Germline loops: CDR1 GTSNPN, CDR2 SVGIG (reference sequence). The length of the CDR3 is 11 residues. CDR3 in DNA: TGTGCCTGGAGTGTACTAACTGAAGCTTTCTTT. It is translated as CAWSVLTEAFF.

The rearrangement uses TRBV5-6 and TRBJ1-1; D remains unclear. V lost 4 bases to trimming and J lost 1 base, with 17 bases between them. Germline V gene sequence: CDR1 SGHDT, CDR2 YYEEEE. The CDR3 runs to 16 residues. CDR3 sequence (DNA): TGTGCCAGCAGCCCGGCTTTGAGGGCTCAGAACACTGAAGCTTTCTTT. Protein: CASSPALRAQNTEAFF.

The rearrangement joins TRBV3-1 (or the pseudogene TRBV3-2) to TRBJ2-1; either TRBD1 or TRBD2 may supply D (5 bases each). Trimming pared 3 bases from V and 4 bases from J, leaving 10 bases between. Per germline, CDR1 LGHDT and CDR2 YNNKEL (reference sequence). The CDR3 covers 14 residues. CDR3 coding DNA: TGTGCCAGCAGCCACCGGGACCGGTACAATGAGCAGTTCTTC. It codes for CASSHRDRYNEQFF.

J is TRBJ2-1 and V is TRBV9, with D possibly being TRBD2 (5 bases). CDR3 length equals 16 residues. V shed 5 bases and J shed 0 bases, with 15 bases lying between them. Germline V gives CDR1 SGDLS, CDR2 YYNGEE. The chain's CDR3 is CASRLTLESSYNEQFF. CDR3 nucleotide sequence: TGTGCCAGCAGACTCACACTAGAAAGCTCCTACAATGAGCAGTTCTTC. The variable domain in full, with the rest retrieved from reference TRBV9 and TRBJ2-1, is DSGVTQTPKHLITATGQRVTLRCSPRSGDLSVYWYQQSLDQGLQFLIQYYNGEERAKGNILERFSAQQFPDLHSELNLSSLELGDSALYFCASRLTLESSYNEQFFGPGTRLTVL.

By sample share, this clone is medium-sized (0.01 to 0.1%). The genes are TRBV6-4 and TRBJ2-2; 7 nucleotides align to TRBD2. The germline CDR1 and CDR2 sequences are MRHNA and SNTAGT. The CDR3 extends over 14 amino acids. V was clipped by 2 bases and J by 3 bases; unmatched bases: 0. In DNA form, the CDR3 reads TGTGCCAGCAGTGACGGGAGGGACACCGGGGAGCTGTTTTTT. The encoded protein is CASSDGRDTGELFF.

CDR3 DNA sequence: TGTGCCAGCAGTTACGGGGCGGACAGCTACACAGATACGCAGTATTTT. Encoded protein: CASSYGADSYTDTQYF. The chain couples TRBV6-2 or TRBV6-3 to TRBJ2-3; possible D gene TRBD1, 6 bases. V was cut by 2 bases and J by 2 bases, with 14 bases left in between. The germline V gene has CDR1 MNHEY and CDR2 SVGEGT. There are 16 residues in the CDR3.

J is TRBJ2-1 and V is TRBV27; 14 bases match TRBD2. Germline values: CDR1 MNHEY, CDR2 SMNVEV (reference sequence). V lost 5 bases, J lost 2 bases, and 11 bases stayed unmatched. This CDR3 has 19 residues. The CDR3 here is CASSETGTSGSQAYNEQFF. The DNA of the CDR3 is TGTGCCAGCAGTGAAACCGGGACTAGCGGGAGTCAGGCCTACAATGAGCAGTTCTTC.

The chain employs TRBV5-4 and TRBJ2-3, with 8 bases lining up with TRBD1. Germline V gene lookup returns CDR1 SGHNT and CDR2 YYREEE (reference sequence). With V trimmed by 4 bases and J by 6 bases, 7 bases remained unmatched. This CDR3 region has 14 residues. Here the CDR3 DNA reads TGTGCCAGCAGCGAACGCAGGGGGCGGGATACGCAGTATTTT. Protein product: CASSERRGRDTQYF.